This TCR beta chain originates from a study of control samples from healthy donors and cancer patients. Trimming removed 3 bases from V and 4 bases from J; junction bases left unmatched: 7. Looked up from germline, CDR1 is SGHRS and CDR2 is YFSETQ. CDR3 length: 15 amino acids. The protocol was immunoSEQ multiplex PCR, while the TCRdb copy is restricted to in-frame clones and leaves out a portion. The top ten hold about 22% of the sample, which has about 38,000 clones, about four fifths seen once. V is TRBV5-1 and J is TRBJ2-7, with 10 bases that match TRBD1. This clonotype was sampled from a woman in her sixties with lung cancer. Input material: PBMCs. The CDR3 nucleotides are TGCGCCAGCAGCTCCCGGACAGGGGGGGGATACGAGCAGTACTTC. Its translation is CASSSRTGGGYEQYF.